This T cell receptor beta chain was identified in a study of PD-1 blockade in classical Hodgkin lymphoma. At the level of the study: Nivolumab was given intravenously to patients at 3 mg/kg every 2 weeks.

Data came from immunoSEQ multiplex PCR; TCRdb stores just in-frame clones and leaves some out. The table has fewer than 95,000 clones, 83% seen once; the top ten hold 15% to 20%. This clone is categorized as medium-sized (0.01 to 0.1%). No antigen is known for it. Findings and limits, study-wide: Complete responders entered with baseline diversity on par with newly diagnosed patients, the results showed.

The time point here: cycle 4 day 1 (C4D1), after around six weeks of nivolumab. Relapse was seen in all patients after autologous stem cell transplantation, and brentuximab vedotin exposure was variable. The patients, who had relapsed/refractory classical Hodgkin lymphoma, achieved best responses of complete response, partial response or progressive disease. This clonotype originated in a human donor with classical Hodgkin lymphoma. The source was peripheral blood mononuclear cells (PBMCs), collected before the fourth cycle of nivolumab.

CDR3 nucleotide sequence: TGTGCCAGCAGCTCCGGACTCAACACAGATACGCAGTATTTT. This translates into CASSSGLNTDTQYF. This chain joins TRBV7-2 and TRBJ2-3; perhaps TRBD2 as D (5 bases). Trimming took off 4 bases at V and 2 bases at J, with 10 bases between the two ends. The CDR3 is 14 amino acids. Germline CDR1 reads SGHTA; CDR2 reads FQGNSA. Drawing the rest from reference TRBV7-2 and TRBJ2-3, the complete variable domain is GAGVSQSPSNKVTEKGKDVELRCDPISGHTALYWYRQSLGQGLEFLIYFQGNSAPDKSGLPSDRFSAERTGGSVSTLTIQRTQQEDSAVYLCASSSGLNTDTQYFGPGTRLTVL.